This T cell receptor (beta chain) was observed in a study of cytomegalovirus exposure and HLA in healthy donors. Study-level background: When fewer than 400 donors were genotyped, around 77% of them were found to fall in the Caucasian-associated ancestry cluster. General study results and limits: Listed as cytomegalovirus-associated were around 160 TCR beta chains.

Turning to this clone: Its target is not known.

13 Jbeta primers and 60 Vbeta primers were used for the PCR. Some clones are missing from TCRdb's copy, which holds only in-frame ones; the method was immunoSEQ multiplex PCR. The table lists 100,000 to 150,000 clones, approximately 78% of them singletons. The CDR3 is 15 amino acids. Unmatched junction bases numbered 7, after V lost 0 bases and J lost 6 bases. Germline V gene sequence: CDR1 SGDLS, CDR2 YYNGEE. Sequencing was carried out using PBMCs. This TCR was sampled from a man aged 30 to 39 in good health and CMV-seropositive. The genes are TRBV9 and TRBJ2-7; 9 nucleotides agree with TRBD1. CDR3 coding DNA: TGTGCCAGCAGCGTAGCCGGGACAGGGTATGGCGAGCAGTACTTC. Its translation: CASSVAGTGYGEQYF. Supplemented by reference TRBV9 and TRBJ2-7, the full variable domain reads DSGVTQTPKHLITATGQRVTLRCSPRSGDLSVYWYQQSLDQGLQFLIQYYNGEERAKGNILERFSAQQFPDLHSELNLSSLELGDSALYFCASSVAGTGYGEQYFGPGTRLTVT.